This TCR beta chain comes out of a study of blood T cell repertoires in COVID-19. For the study at large: Some COVID-19 samples were acute and others convalescent; all came from the United States, Italy and Spain. Nucleic acid was either cDNA or gDNA, and it came from T cells, B-cell-depleted T cells, or PBMCs.

This CDR3 contains 14 residues. V lost 0 bases and J lost 8; bases outside the gene matches: 8. Germline lookup yields CDR1 GTSNPN and CDR2 SVGIG (reference sequence). Per the authors' pipeline: From reference gene primer amplification, estimates of nucleated cell counts were derived. Libraries were prepared by immunoSEQ multiplex PCR; TCRdb keeps only in-frame clonotypes and omits some of them. V and J calls and clone size follow that table, whereas D and trimming were derived from the DNA. The table shows some 150,000 clones, with approximately 89% occurring only once. The sequence was obtained from a human donor in a cohort sampled during active COVID-19. The chain has TRBV30 and TRBJ2-5; 8 bases align to TRBD1. Sequencing used peripheral blood. The DNA of the CDR3 is TGTGCCTGGAGTGTAGTTCGTCCAGGGGGCACCCAGTACTTC. It encodes CAWSVVRPGGTQYF.